Detailed here is one TCR beta chain. This table comes from immunoSEQ multiplex PCR, and its TCRdb copy is limited to in-frame clones, with some not included. Of about 97,000 clones in the sample, around 87% were seen once. V trimming: 0 bases; J trimming: 5 bases; junction bases outside the gene matches: 8. CDR3 length equals 16 residues. Per the germline V gene, CDR1 is SGHRS and CDR2 is YFSETQ. The sample originates from a study of blood T cell repertoires in COVID-19. Study-level background: The analysed material was cDNA or gDNA that came from T cells, B-cell-depleted T cells, or PBMCs.

This chain uses TRBV5-1 with TRBJ2-7; 10 bases match TRBD2. The TCR sequence derives from a human donor in a cohort sampled during active COVID-19. The specimen was peripheral blood. CDR3 DNA sequence: TGCGCCAGCAGCTTGGTGGCTAGCGGGAGTGGAAACGAGCAGTACTTC. As protein: CASSLVASGSGNEQYF.